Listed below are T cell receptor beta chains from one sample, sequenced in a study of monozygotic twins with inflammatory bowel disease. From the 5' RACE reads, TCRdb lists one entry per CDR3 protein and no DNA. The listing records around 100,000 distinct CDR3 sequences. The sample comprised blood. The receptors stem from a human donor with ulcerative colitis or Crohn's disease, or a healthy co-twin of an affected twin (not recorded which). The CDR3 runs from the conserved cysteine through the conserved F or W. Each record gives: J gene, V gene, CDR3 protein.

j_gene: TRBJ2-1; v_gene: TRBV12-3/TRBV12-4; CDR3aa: CASSLERTEYNEQFF
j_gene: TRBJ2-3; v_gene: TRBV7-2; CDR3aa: CASSLTAGGYPSTDTQYF
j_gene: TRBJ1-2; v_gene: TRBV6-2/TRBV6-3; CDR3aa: CASSHKGAISFGYGYTF
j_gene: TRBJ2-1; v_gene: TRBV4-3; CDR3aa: CASSQERDLFEQFF
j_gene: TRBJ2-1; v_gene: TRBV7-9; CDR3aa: CASSLLAVEQFF
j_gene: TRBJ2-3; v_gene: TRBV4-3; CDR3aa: CASSQDGGRAINTQYF
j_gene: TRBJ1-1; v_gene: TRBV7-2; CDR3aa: CASSADLTLRAFF
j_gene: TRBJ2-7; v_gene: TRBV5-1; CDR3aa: CASSLPQGPATRFF
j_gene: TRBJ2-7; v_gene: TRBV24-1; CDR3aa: CATSEGMSEDRAYEQYF
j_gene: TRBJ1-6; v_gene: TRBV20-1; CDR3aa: CSARLKQGDNSPLHF
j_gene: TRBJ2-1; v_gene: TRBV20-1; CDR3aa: CSARRSREQFF
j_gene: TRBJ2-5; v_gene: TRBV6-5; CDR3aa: CASSLTRDRQETQYF
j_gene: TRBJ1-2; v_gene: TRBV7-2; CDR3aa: CASSLNSYGYTF
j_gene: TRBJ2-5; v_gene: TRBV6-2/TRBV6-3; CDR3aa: CASSGAGTRQETQYF
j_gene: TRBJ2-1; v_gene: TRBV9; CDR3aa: CASSVGEQREWARSYNEQFF
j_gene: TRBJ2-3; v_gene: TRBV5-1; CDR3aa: CASSLLLAGSTDTQYF
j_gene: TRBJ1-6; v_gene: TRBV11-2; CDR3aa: CASSSYRNSPLHF
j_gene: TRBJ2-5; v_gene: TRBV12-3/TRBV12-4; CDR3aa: CASSFTPETQYF
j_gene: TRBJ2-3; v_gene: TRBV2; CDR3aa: CASSGGTGGKGGSTDTQYF
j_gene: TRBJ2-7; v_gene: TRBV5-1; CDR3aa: CASSLFSSYEQYF
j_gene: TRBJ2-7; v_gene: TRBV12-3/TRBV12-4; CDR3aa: CASSLPTEGGATYEQYF
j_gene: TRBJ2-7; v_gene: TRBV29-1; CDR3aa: CSGRQGRNEQYF
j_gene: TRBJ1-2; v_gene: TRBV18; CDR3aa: CASSPQDNYGYTF
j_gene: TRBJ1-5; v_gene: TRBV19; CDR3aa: CASNRGQGVAQPQHF
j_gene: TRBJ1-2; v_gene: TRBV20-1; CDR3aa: CSAPTGLNGYTF
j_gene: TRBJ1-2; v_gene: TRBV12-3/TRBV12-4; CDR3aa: CASSFFQGNYGYTF
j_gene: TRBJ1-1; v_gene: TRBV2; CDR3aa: CASLTQGNTEACF
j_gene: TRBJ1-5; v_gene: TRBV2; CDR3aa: CASSGAYQPQHF
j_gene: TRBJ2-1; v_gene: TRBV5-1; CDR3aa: CASSSQDPYNEQFF
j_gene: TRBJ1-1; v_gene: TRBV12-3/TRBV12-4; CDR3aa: CASSLWDRATEAFF
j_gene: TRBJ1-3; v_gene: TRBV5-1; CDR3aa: CASSPTASGNTIYF
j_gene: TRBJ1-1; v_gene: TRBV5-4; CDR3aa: CASSSRDRGSTEAFF
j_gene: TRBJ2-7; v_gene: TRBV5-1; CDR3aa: CASSLSAMGNEQYF
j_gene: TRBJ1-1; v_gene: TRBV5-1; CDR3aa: CASSFKEPNTEAFF
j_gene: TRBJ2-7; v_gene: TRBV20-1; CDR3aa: CSAGQGYEQYF
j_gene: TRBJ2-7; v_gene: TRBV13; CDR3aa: CASSFVTSGVGYEQYF
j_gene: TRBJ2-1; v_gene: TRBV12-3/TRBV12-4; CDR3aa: CASSSETLTSGGTSYNEQFF
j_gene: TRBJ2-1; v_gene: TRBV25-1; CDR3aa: CASSHRGLGSNEQFF
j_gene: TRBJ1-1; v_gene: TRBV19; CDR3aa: CASGYRRDYTEAFF
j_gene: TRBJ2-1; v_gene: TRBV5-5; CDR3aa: CASSSLWEMYNEQFF
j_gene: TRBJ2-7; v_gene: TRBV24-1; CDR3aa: CATSDSSYEQYF
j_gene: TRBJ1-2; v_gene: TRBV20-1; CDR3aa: CSARAQKVGKAGYTF
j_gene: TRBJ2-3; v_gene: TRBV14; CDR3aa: CASSRMSGLGTDTQYF
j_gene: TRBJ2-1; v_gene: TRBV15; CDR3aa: CATSDRSGSNRDEQFF
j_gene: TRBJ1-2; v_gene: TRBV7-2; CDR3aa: CASSRDGNYGYTF
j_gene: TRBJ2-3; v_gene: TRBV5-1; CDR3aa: CASSLAKMTQSTDTQYF
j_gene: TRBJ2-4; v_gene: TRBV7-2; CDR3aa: CASSPTTGQNMQYF
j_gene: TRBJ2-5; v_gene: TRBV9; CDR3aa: CASSVPGIQETQYF
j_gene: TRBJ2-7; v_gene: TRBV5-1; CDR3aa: CASSAGPGQGLYEQYF
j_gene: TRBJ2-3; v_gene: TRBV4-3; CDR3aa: CASSLLSGSSDTQYF
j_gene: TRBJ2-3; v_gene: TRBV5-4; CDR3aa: CASSLASGLADTDTQYF
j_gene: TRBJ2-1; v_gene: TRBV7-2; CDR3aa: CASSTLTRGEQFF
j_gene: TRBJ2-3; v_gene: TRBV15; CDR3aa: CATSPRATQIDTQYF
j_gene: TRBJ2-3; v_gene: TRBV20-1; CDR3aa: CSAREPQARTDTQYF